The T cell receptor (beta chain) under discussion was sequenced for a study of human versus mouse CDR3 diversity and MHC coevolution. A word on this clone: The antigen is undetermined.

J gave up 2 bases and V 6 bases, and 12 bases lay outside the gene matches. Germline lookup yields CDR1 MNHEY and CDR2 SMNVEV (reference sequence). The CDR3 spans 16 residues. Sequencing used immunoSEQ multiplex PCR; TCRdb keeps in-frame clones, though not all of them. Of over 60,000 clones listed, around 92% are singletons. Broader study findings: Compared with mice, human CDR3s carried more deletions and insertions on average. Among all groups, most of the three human donors showed least clonal inequality.

This chain connects TRBV27 to TRBJ2-7, with TRBD2 matching 8 bases. The sequence came from a person aged 30 to 70 in good health. Source material: naive CD4+ T cells from blood. The subset denotes: CD45RO-negative CD62L-positive naive CD4 T cells. The CDR3 DNA is TGTGCCAGCAGAACACTGGGGAACGGGAGGGCCTACGAGCAGTACTTC. Protein: CASRTLGNGRAYEQYF.